The clone carrying this TCR beta chain was found once. The data derive from a study of blood T cell repertoires in COVID-19. Profiling relied on immunoSEQ multiplex PCR, and the TCRdb table lists in-frame clones only, not all of them. The sample comprises 150,000 to 200,000 clones, about 88% of which are singletons, and more than 6.5% rests with the top ten. The CDR3 totals 18 residues. The source material was peripheral blood. The source is a woman of 80 years or more in a cohort sampled during active or convalescent COVID-19. This sequence joins TRBV12-1 and TRBJ1-3. TRBV12-1 is an annotated pseudogene. The DNA of the CDR3 is TGTGCCAGCAGCACCCACGGGGATACCGGGCTCTCTGGAAACACCATATATTTT. Translating it yields CASSTHGDTGLSGNTIYF.